A selection of T cell receptor beta chains follows, all from one sample in a study of OX40 agonist ivuxolimab in advanced cancers. Data came from immunoSEQ multiplex PCR; TCRdb stores just in-frame clones and leaves some out. The sample yields about 73,000 clones, 86% seen once. The source was CD4+ or CD8+ T cells sorted from blood, collected in a trial of the OX40 agonist ivuxolimab. The receptors come from an adult with an advanced solid tumor such as melanoma, head and neck, liver or kidney cancer. Both conserved end residues are trimmed from each CDR3. The order of the fields is J gene, V gene, clone size, CDR3 protein. Size values are once, few and many counts, or a class for expanded clones, and some rows have none.

TRBJ2-5	TRBV7-2	-	ASSLGGSQETQY
TRBJ1-3	TRBV2	-	ASSTVGGAGNTIY
TRBJ2-3	TRBV7-9	-	ASSTVVDTQY
TRBJ1-2	TRBV19	few	ASSPRVGGYT
TRBJ1-5	TRBV7-2	few	ASSSGARGSQPQH
TRBJ2-2	TRBV7-2	-	ASSLVGGRTGELF
TRBJ2-7	TRBV5-4	-	ASSLGGRDSSYEQY
TRBJ2-7	TRBV28	-	ASSIGGSANRYEQY
TRBJ1-3	TRBV2	-	ANEPTGQGGNTIY
TRBJ2-6	TRBV28	few	ASSTPSSGANVLT
TRBJ1-5	TRBV19	-	ASSIGGQGVYQPQH
TRBJ1-3	TRBV9	-	ASSHSGGQGTGNTIY
TRBJ2-3	TRBV11-2	few	ASSLVRTDTQY
TRBJ1-2	TRBV5-4	-	ASSYQTGNYGYT
TRBJ2-6	TRBV6-4	-	ATADRSSGANVLT
TRBJ1-5	TRBV29-1	-	SVVGDNQPQH
TRBJ1-2	TRBV18	-	ASSTYGQGAGSYGYT
TRBJ1-1	TRBV30	-	AWSAVEAF
TRBJ2-7	TRBV2	-	ASRTPWTGRDEQY
TRBJ2-3	TRBV29-1	-	SVGVGRESDTQY
TRBJ1-1	TRBV5-1	few	ASSRGDRGRKLVPNTEAF
TRBJ2-7	TRBV18	-	ASSPPSGLAYEQY
TRBJ2-7	TRBV18	-	ASSPSPGNYEQY
TRBJ2-1	TRBV5-1	-	ASSLAREQF
TRBJ1-4	TRBV30	-	AWSPLTGLNEKLF
TRBJ1-1	TRBV2	-	ASSETQMNTEAF
TRBJ2-1	TRBV6-1	-	ASSEQGGSYNEQF
TRBJ2-1	TRBV5-1	-	ASSLAQGYGGRGLNEQF
TRBJ1-1	TRBV21-1	-	ASSKSAPKMNTEAF
TRBJ1-5	TRBV7-8	few	ASSILQGIGNQPQH
TRBJ1-2	TRBV5-1	-	ASSLEGVGYT
TRBJ1-5	TRBV19	-	ASRGPNQPQH
TRBJ2-1	TRBV5-3	-	ARSSLGPFRADNEQF
TRBJ2-3	TRBV19	-	ASSLAGGFTDTQY
TRBJ1-6	TRBV7-2	-	ASSLGGQRASSSPLH
TRBJ1-2	TRBV19	-	ASSTVDTLRYGYT
TRBJ2-7	TRBV6-6	-	ASTLADSGLAS
TRBJ1-1	TRBV10-3	-	AITQDSMNTEAF
TRBJ1-1	TRBV7-9	-	ASSPLDRVWTEAF
TRBJ2-7	TRBV2	medium-sized	ASSEAATSLSYEQY
TRBJ2-7	TRBV7-9	-	ASSLDTYEQY
TRBJ2-7	TRBV18	once	ASSLSVPGLAGSYEQY
TRBJ1-2	TRBV6-1	-	ASSEAGGPYGYT
TRBJ2-6	TRBV19	-	ASSIDRSGANVLT
TRBJ1-1	TRBV6-1	-	ASSLDRGRTEAF
TRBJ2-1	TRBV7-9	-	ALSLEAGGPYNEQF
TRBJ2-5	TRBV18	-	ASSPGQGGKETQY
TRBJ1-4	TRBV7-9	-	ASSLVSNEKLF
TRBJ2-7	TRBV27	-	ASSGRSYEQY
TRBJ2-5	TRBV30	-	AWNEGGSRETQY
TRBJ1-5	TRBV19	-	ASSRSSTGLGQPQH
TRBJ1-2	TRBV7-9	-	ASSSTAILGYGYT
TRBJ2-3	TRBV2	-	ATDRTSTDTQY
TRBJ2-1	TRBV2	few	ASSQRTSGGNEQF
TRBJ1-3	TRBV18	-	ASSPLPGQGPGNTIY
TRBJ1-3	TRBV6-5	-	ASSFTGGLPGNTIY
TRBJ2-4	TRBV10-1	-	ASSDTVGHFLAKNIQY
TRBJ1-1	TRBV5-6	once	ASSLGGRNTEAF
TRBJ1-2	TRBV7-8	-	ASSSATGGIGYT
TRBJ2-3	TRBV28	-	ASSSSTGSADTQY